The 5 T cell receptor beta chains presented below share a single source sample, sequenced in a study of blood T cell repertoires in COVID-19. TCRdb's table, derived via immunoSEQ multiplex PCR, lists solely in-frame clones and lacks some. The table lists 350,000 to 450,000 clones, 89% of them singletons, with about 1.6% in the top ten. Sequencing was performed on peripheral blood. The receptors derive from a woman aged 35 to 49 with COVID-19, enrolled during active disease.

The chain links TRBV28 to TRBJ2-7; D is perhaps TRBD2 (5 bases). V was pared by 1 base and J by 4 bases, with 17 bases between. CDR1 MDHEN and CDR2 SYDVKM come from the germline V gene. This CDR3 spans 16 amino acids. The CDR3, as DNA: TGTGCCAGCAGTTTATCACCCGGGCCCGGGGTTTACGAGCAGTACTTC. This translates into CASSLSPGPGVYEQYF.

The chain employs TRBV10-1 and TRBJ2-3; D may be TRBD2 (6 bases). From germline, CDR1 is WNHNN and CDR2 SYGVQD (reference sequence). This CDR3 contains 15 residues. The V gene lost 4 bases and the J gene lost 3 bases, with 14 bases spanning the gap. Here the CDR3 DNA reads TGCGCCAGCAGTGTCCTCCGGGGGAGAACAGATACGCAGTATTTT. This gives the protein CASSVLRGRTDTQYF.

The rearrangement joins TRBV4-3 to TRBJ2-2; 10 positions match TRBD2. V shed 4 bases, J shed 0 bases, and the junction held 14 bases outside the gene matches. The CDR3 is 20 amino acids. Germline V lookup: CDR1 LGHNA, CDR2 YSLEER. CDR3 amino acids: CASSPGAWVAGGANTGELFF. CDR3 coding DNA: TGCGCCAGCAGCCCCGGGGCGTGGGTAGCGGGGGGCGCGAACACCGGGGAGCTGTTTTTT.

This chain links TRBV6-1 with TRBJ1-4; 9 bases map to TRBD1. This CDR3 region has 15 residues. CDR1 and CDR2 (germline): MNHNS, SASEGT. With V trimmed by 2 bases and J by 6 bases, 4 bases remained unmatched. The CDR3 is CASSEWTGEDEKLFF. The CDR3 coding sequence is TGTGCCAGCAGTGAATGGACAGGGGAAGATGAAAAACTGTTTTTT.

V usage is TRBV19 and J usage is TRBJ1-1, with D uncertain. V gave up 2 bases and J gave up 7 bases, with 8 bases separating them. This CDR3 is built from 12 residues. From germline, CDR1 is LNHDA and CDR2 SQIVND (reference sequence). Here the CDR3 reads CASSIRDFEAFF. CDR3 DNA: TGTGCCAGTAGTATACGAGATTTTGAAGCTTTCTTT.